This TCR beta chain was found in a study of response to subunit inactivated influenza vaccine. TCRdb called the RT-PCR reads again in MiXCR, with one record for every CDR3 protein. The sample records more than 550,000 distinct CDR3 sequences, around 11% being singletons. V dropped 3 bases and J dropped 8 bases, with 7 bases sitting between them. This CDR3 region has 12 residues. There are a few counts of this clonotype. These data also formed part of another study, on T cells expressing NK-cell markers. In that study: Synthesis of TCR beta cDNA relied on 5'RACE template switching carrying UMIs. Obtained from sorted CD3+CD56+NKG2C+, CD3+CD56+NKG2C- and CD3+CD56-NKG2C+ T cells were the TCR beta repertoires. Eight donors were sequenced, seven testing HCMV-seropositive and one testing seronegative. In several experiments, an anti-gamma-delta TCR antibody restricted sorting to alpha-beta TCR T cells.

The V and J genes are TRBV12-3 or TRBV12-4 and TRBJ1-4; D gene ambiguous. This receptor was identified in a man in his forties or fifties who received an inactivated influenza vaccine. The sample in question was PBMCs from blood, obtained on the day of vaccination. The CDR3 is CASSLRREKLFF. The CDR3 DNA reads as TGTGCCAGCAGTTTGAGGCGGGAAAAACTGTTTTTT.